Listed below are T cell receptor beta chains from one sample, sequenced in a study of technical replicates of blood from a handful of donors. Sequenced by immunoSEQ multiplex PCR; TCRdb stores in-frame clones only, minus some. Of over 60,000 clones listed, approximately 93% are singletons. Sequenced material: T cells isolated from PBMCs. These receptor sequences come from a human donor in good health. Each CDR3 is given with its conserved first and last residue. The D gene is left open where the match is weak. Only part of the rows carry a size: once, few, many, or a class if the clone is expanded.

len	v_gene	abundance	j_gene	d_gene	CDR3nt	CDR3aa
13	TRBV5-1	-	TRBJ2-5	-	TGCGCCAGCTGGGAGGTCAACCAAGAGACCCAGTACTTC	CASWEVNQETQYF
15	TRBV6-5	-	TRBJ2-4	-	TGTGCCAGCAGTATTCGTCTCGGGGGCAAAAACATTCAGTACTTC	CASSIRLGGKNIQYF
14	TRBV2	-	TRBJ1-1	TRBD1	TGTGCCAGCAGTGGGGATAGGGGGCTACTTGGGGCTTTCTTT	CASSGDRGLLGAFF
14	TRBV18	-	TRBJ2-5	-	TGTGCCAGCTCACCACGGCCCCCCGGGGAGACCCAGTACTTC	CASSPRPPGETQYF
15	TRBV27	-	TRBJ2-2	-	TGTGCCAGCAGTCCCCCAGGGCGGAACACCGGGGAGCTGTTTTTT	CASSPPGRNTGELFF
15	TRBV6-6	-	TRBJ1-3	-	TGTGCCAGCAGTTACCCCGGGAAGACTGGAAACACCATATATTTT	CASSYPGKTGNTIYF
18	TRBV5-1	-	TRBJ2-1	TRBD2	TGCGCCAGCAGCTTGGTTAGCGGGGTTTTTTTAATTGCGAATGAGCAGTTCTTC	CASSLVSGVFLIANEQFF
14	TRBV4-1	-	TRBJ2-1	-	TGCGCCAGCAGCCAAGAGAACAGCTACAATGAGCAGTTCTTC	CASSQENSYNEQFF
11	TRBV2	-	TRBJ1-1	-	TGTGCCAGCAATTGGCCCACTGAAGCTTTCTTT	CASNWPTEAFF
15	TRBV11-3	-	TRBJ2-3	-	TGTGCCAGCAGCGATCTCCGGGACAACACAGATACGCAGTATTTT	CASSDLRDNTDTQYF
17	TRBV4-1	-	TRBJ2-1	-	TGCGCCAGCAGACTAGTTACCGGGACTCGTACCTACAATGAGCAGTTCTTC	CASRLVTGTRTYNEQFF
15	TRBV7-6	-	TRBJ2-7	-	TGTGCCAGCAGCTCGAAACAGGGAAGGTCCTACGAGCAGTACTTC	CASSSKQGRSYEQYF
14	TRBV5-1	-	TRBJ2-7	-	TGCGCCAGCAGCACCGGGACTGCTACGTGGGAGCAGTACTTC	CASSTGTATWEQYF
17	TRBV6-4	once	TRBJ2-3	TRBD2	TGTGCCAGCAGTGACCGGGTATCTAGCGGGGGCTCAGATACGCAGTATTTT	CASSDRVSSGGSDTQYF
13	TRBV5-1	-	TRBJ1-2	TRBD1	TGCGCCAGCAGTGGACAGGGGGCGGCGGGCTACACCTTC	CASSGQGAAGYTF
17	TRBV5-6	-	TRBJ2-1	TRBD2	TGTGCCAGCAGCATCGAACTAGCGGGAGGGTTCTCCGATGAGCAGTTCTTC	CASSIELAGGFSDEQFF
18	TRBV19	-	TRBJ2-2	TRBD2	TGTGCCAGTAGGAACTCAGGGGCACTAGCGGGAGTAACCGGGGAGCTGTTTTTT	CASRNSGALAGVTGELFF
15	TRBV19	-	TRBJ1-2	-	TGTGCCAGTAGTATAAAGGTTCGGGGGGAGGATGGCTACACCTTC	CASSIKVRGEDGYTF
19	TRBV12-2	-	TRBJ2-7	-	TGTGCAAGTCGCTTATGCCCAGCGGGAGGGCCGGGTAGTTTCCACGAGCAGTACTTC	CASRLCPAGGPGSFHEQYF
16	TRBV7-3	-	TRBJ2-1	-	TGTGCCAGCAGCTTAATTGGGGGGACAGTCCACAATGAGCAGTTCTTC	CASSLIGGTVHNEQFF
14	TRBV10-1	-	TRBJ2-7	-	TGCGCCAGCAGTGAGTCGCAGGGGGGACACGAGCAGTACTTC	CASSESQGGHEQYF
15	TRBV28	-	TRBJ1-1	-	TGTGCCAGCAGTTTAGATCCGGGGTTGCGCACTGAAGCTTTCTTT	CASSLDPGLRTEAFF
18	TRBV6-1	once	TRBJ1-5	TRBD1	TGTGCCAGCAGTGAATGGGCAGGGGGCCCAAATAGCAATCAGCCCCAGCATTTT	CASSEWAGGPNSNQPQHF
13	TRBV30	-	TRBJ1-2	-	TGTGCCTGGAGTGTAGGTCAGGGAAGTGGCTACACCTTC	CAWSVGQGSGYTF
15	TRBV6-1	-	TRBJ2-1	-	TGTGCCAGCACCCCGGAAGGGGGTCTCTACAATGAGCAGTTCTTC	CASTPEGGLYNEQFF
17	TRBV7-9	-	TRBJ1-1	-	TGTGCCAGCAGCTTACAGAGGTATCAGGGGTTGGACACTGAAGCTTTCTTT	CASSLQRYQGLDTEAFF
16	TRBV5-4	-	TRBJ1-2	-	TGTGCCAGCAGCGAGGAGACAGTTCCAGCTAACTATGGCTACACCTTC	CASSEETVPANYGYTF
14	TRBV9	-	TRBJ2-1	-	TGTGCCAGTAGAGGGGCGGGATCCTACAATGAGCAGTTCTTC	CASRGAGSYNEQFF
15	TRBV7-9	-	TRBJ2-7	-	TGTGCCAGCAGCCCTATCATGGGGGGCTCCTACGAGCAGTACTTC	CASSPIMGGSYEQYF
13	TRBV28	-	TRBJ2-5	-	TGTGCCACCAAACAGGAGGGCCCAGAGACCCAGTACTTC	CATKQEGPETQYF
16	TRBV2	-	TRBJ1-3	TRBD1	TGTGCCAGCAGTGAAGCGCGGGGACAGGGGGTTTACACCATATATTTT	CASSEARGQGVYTIYF
14	TRBV9	-	TRBJ1-1	-	TGTGCCAGCAGCGCCCTAGGTATGGGGGCTGGAGCTTTCTTT	CASSALGMGAGAFF
17	TRBV14	-	TRBJ2-6	-	TGTGCCAGCAGCCGGTACGAAAACCTATTTGGGGCCAACGTCCTGACTTTC	CASSRYENLFGANVLTF
16	TRBV5-1	-	TRBJ1-5	-	TGCGCCAGCCTCCGTGTCGACCGAGAGGGCAATCAGCCCCAGCATTTT	CASLRVDREGNQPQHF
15	TRBV7-2	-	TRBJ2-7	TRBD1	TGTGCCAGCAGCTTTCACCGGGACAGGGACTACGAGCAGTACTTC	CASSFHRDRDYEQYF
13	TRBV30	-	TRBJ2-5	-	TGTGCCTGGAGTATTGGGCTAGCAGAGACCCAGTACTTC	CAWSIGLAETQYF
14	TRBV30	once	TRBJ1-5	-	TGTGCCTGGACCCCAGGTTATAGCAATCAGCCCCAGCATTTT	CAWTPGYSNQPQHF
15	TRBV23-1	-	TRBJ1-5	-	TGCGCCAGCAGTGAAGCAGACAGAGACAATCAGCCCCAGCATTTT	CASSEADRDNQPQHF
14	TRBV5-4	-	TRBJ2-5	TRBD1	TGTGCCAGCAGGCCGGACAGGTATCAAGAGACCCAGTACTTC	CASRPDRYQETQYF
14	TRBV7-6	-	TRBJ1-4	TRBD1	TGTGCCAGCAGTCGAGACAGGGGGCTTGAAAAACTGTTTTTT	CASSRDRGLEKLFF
15	TRBV2	-	TRBJ2-1	TRBD1	TGTGCCAGCAGTGAAGAGGTCAGGGGGTACAATGAGCAGTTCTTC	CASSEEVRGYNEQFF
16	TRBV27	-	TRBJ2-3	TRBD2	TGTGCCAGCAGTTTATCAGCGGGAGGGCCCGCAGATACGCAGTATTTT	CASSLSAGGPADTQYF
12	TRBV5-1	-	TRBJ1-2	-	TGCGCCAGCAGCAGCGCGGATGACGGCTACACCTTC	CASSSADDGYTF
17	TRBV28	-	TRBJ2-7	TRBD1	TGTGCCAGCAGTTCCCCAGCGGGACAGGGAGGGAGGTACGAGCAGTACTTC	CASSSPAGQGGRYEQYF
15	TRBV28	-	TRBJ2-3	TRBD2	TGTGCCAGCAGTTTCCCTAAGACTAGCGGGAATACGCAGTATTTT	CASSFPKTSGNTQYF
16	TRBV5-4	few	TRBJ1-4	-	TGTGCCAGCAGCTTGGTTACAGGGATTGGGAAGGAAAAACTGTTTTTT	CASSLVTGIGKEKLFF
14	TRBV5-1	-	TRBJ2-5	TRBD1	TGCGCCAGCAGCCCCCGGGACAGACTTTTGACCCAGTACTTC	CASSPRDRLLTQYF
14	TRBV4-1	-	TRBJ1-2	TRBD1	TGCGCCAGCAGCCACACGGGACAGGAGTATGGCTACACCTTC	CASSHTGQEYGYTF
14	TRBV13	-	TRBJ1-2	TRBD1	TGTGCCAGCAGCGCCGGACAGGGGATCGCTGGCTACACCTTC	CASSAGQGIAGYTF
14	TRBV14	-	TRBJ2-7	TRBD1	TGTGCCAGCAGTCGGACAGGGGATGGGTACGAGCAGTACTTC	CASSRTGDGYEQYF
15	TRBV12-5	once	TRBJ2-5	-	TGTGCTAGTGGCCTGATCACAGGGCCCCAAGAGACCCAGTACTTC	CASGLITGPQETQYF
14	TRBV15	-	TRBJ2-3	-	TGTGCCACCAGCAGACTAACAGCCACAGATACGCAGTATTTT	CATSRLTATDTQYF
19	TRBV7-3	-	TRBJ2-7	TRBD1	TGTGCCAGCAGCTTAACAAGGGCAGGGGGTAAACGTTTCTCCTACGAGCAGTACTTC	CASSLTRAGGKRFSYEQYF
14	TRBV27	-	TRBJ2-3	TRBD1	TGTGCCAGCAGCCGCTTAGCAGGGGGAGATACGCAGTATTTT	CASSRLAGGDTQYF
13	TRBV10-3	-	TRBJ2-7	-	TGTGCCATCAACGGTGACGAGGACTACGAGCAGTACTTC	CAINGDEDYEQYF
11	TRBV19	-	TRBJ2-7	-	TGTGCCAGTAGTTCATCCTACGAGCAGTACTTC	CASSSSYEQYF
11	TRBV28	-	TRBJ1-2	TRBD1	TGTGCCAGCAATCAGGGGGTGGGCTACACCTTC	CASNQGVGYTF
13	TRBV18	once	TRBJ1-2	-	TGTGCCAGCTCCCGGACGGGGTTAAATGGCTACACCTTC	CASSRTGLNGYTF
12	TRBV28	-	TRBJ2-7	-	TGTGCCAGCAGAACTACCCAGGGGCTCGGGTACTTC	CASRTTQGLGYF
15	TRBV9	-	TRBJ2-1	-	TGTGCCAGCAGCGTAGAGACAGGTACCTACAATGAGCAGTTCTTC	CASSVETGTYNEQFF